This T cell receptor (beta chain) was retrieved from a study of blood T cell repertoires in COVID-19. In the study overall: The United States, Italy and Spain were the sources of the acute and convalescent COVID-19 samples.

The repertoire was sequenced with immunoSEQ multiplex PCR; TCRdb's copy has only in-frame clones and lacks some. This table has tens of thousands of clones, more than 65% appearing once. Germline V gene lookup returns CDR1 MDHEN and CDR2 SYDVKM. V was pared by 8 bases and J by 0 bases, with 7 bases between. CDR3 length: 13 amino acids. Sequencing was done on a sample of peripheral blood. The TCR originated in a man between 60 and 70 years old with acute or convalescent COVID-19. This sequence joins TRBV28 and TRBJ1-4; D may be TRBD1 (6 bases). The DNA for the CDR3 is TGTGCCAGCTGGACAGCAACTAATGAAAAACTGTTTTTT. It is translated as CASWTATNEKLFF.